This T cell receptor (beta chain) comes out of a study of Ad26.COV2.S vaccination and SARS-CoV-2 variants. Study at large: Ad26.COV2.S was injected intramuscularly once or twice, 56 days apart. Study observations and caveats: People given the vaccine had a wider spike-specific TCR breadth than placebo recipients did. Researchers cautioned that TCR breadth and depth analyses may have underestimated total T cell responses.

Trimming cost V 10 bases and J 6 bases; bases outside gene matches: 8. The CDR3 extends over 12 amino acids. Germline V gene lookup returns CDR1 PRHDT and CDR2 FYEKMQ (reference sequence). The data were produced by immunoSEQ multiplex PCR, yet TCRdb's version contains in-frame clones alone and is incomplete. Among 350,000 to 450,000 clones listed, about 85% were seen once. As regards this clone: The antigen remains undetermined.

Treatment meaning: over 15 received Ad26.COV2.S at low or high dose, single or two shots; about five received placebo; per-sample allocation not given. The investigators took samples on day 63 after the first vaccine or placebo injection. The sequence derives from a person aged 18-65 years who received the Ad26.COV2.S COVID-19 vaccine or a placebo. The genes are TRBV13 and TRBJ1-1; 7 nucleotides line up with TRBD1. The specimen was peripheral blood, collected in a trial of Ad26.COV2.S vaccine versus placebo. CDR3 loop: CATAPGTAEAFF. Written as DNA, the CDR3 is TGTGCCACCGCCCCCGGGACAGCTGAAGCTTTCTTT.